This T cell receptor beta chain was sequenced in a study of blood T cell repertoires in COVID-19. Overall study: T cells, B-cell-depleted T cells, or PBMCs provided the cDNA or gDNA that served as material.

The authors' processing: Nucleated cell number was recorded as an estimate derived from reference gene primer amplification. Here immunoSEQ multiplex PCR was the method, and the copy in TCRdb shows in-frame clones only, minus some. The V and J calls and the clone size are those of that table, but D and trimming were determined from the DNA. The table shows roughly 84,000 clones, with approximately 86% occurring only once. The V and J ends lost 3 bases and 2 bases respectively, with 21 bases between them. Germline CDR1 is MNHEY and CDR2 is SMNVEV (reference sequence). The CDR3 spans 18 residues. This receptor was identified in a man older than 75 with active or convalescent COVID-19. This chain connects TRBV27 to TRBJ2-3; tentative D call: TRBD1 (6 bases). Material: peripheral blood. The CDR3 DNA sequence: TGTGCCAGCAGTTTGACAGGTCGTGGACATATAAACACAGATACGCAGTATTTT. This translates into CASSLTGRGHINTDTQYF.